The clone carrying this T cell receptor (beta chain) was detected only once. Some clones are missing from TCRdb's copy, which holds only in-frame ones; the method was immunoSEQ multiplex PCR. The sample shows some 2,500,000 clones, around 93% of them seen only once. The record originates from a study of shared clonotypes between healthy human individuals. Germline lookup yields CDR1 SGHNT and CDR2 YYREEE (reference sequence). The CDR3 consists of 14 residues. V lost 3 bases and J 4 bases, leaving 13 bases between the germline ends. The receptor was isolated from a man between 18 and 35 years old in good health. Some clones in this sample may be carry-over from other donors' samples. Material: naive CD4+ T cells from PBMCs. The subset here: CD45RA+ positively selected. This chain connects TRBV5-4 to TRBJ1-1; no clear D. Here the CDR3 DNA reads TGTGCCAGCAGCTCGGACGCTTTTGGCACTGAAGCTTTCTTT. Translated, it gives CASSSDAFGTEAFF.